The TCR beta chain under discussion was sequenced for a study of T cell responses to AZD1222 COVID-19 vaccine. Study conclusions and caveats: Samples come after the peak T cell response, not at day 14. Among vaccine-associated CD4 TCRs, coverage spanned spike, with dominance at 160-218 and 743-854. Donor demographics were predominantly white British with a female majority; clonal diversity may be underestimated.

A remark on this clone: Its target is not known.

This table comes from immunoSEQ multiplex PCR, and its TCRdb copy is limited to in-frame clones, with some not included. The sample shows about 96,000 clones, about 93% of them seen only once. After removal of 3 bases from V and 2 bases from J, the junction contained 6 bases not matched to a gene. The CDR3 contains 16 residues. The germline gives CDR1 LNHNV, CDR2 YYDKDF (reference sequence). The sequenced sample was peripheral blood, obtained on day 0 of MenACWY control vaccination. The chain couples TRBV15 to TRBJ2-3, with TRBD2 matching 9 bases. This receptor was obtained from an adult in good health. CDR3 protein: CATSRTGLAFTDTQYF. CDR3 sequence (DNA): TGTGCCACCAGCAGGACGGGACTAGCTTTCACAGATACGCAGTATTTT.